These T cell receptor beta chains were read from a single sample in a study of T-cell memory formation after mild COVID-19. TCRdb re-analysed the 5' RACE reads in MiXCR, keeping a single row per CDR3 protein. Of about 35,000 distinct CDR3 sequences listed, 20% to 25% are singletons. The sample was PBMCs or a T cell subset sorted from them (not recorded which). Receptors originate from an adult who had mild COVID-19 (a few samples of this study predate the infection). Cell type and time point are not known. The CDR3 runs from the conserved cysteine through the conserved F or W. A D gene is named only where the DNA matches it firmly. A clone size is listed for some rows: how often the clone was seen (once, few, many), or a class if it is expanded.

V: TRBV24-1; D: -; J: TRBJ2-6; size: many; DNA: TGTGCCACCAGTGAGGCTGGGGCCAACGTCCTGACTTTC; CDR3: CATSEAGANVLTF
V: TRBV4-1; D: -; J: TRBJ1-2; size: many; DNA: TGCGCCAGCAGCCAGAGAATAATTCGCACTCAGGGAGATGGCTACACCTTC; CDR3: CASSQRIIRTQGDGYTF
V: TRBV5-1; D: -; J: TRBJ2-1; size: many; DNA: TGCGCCAGCAGCAGTACCGAGGGGCAGGTCGATGAGCAGTTCTTC; CDR3: CASSSTEGQVDEQFF
V: TRBV5-4; D: TRBD2; J: TRBJ2-7; size: many; DNA: TGTGCCAGCAGCTTGGAACTAGCGGGGGAGCAGTACTTC; CDR3: CASSLELAGEQYF
V: TRBV12-3/TRBV12-4; D: -; J: TRBJ2-7; size: medium-sized; DNA: TGTGCCAGCAGTCCAGGCTCCTACGAGCAGTACTTC; CDR3: CASSPGSYEQYF
V: TRBV7-9; D: -; J: TRBJ2-3; size: medium-sized; DNA: TGTGCCAGCAGCTTAGCGGTTCCGGATACGCAGTATTTT; CDR3: CASSLAVPDTQYF
V: TRBV7-9; D: TRBD1; J: TRBJ1-4; size: many; DNA: TGTGCCAGCAGCCCCCAGACAGGGGCGAATGAAAAACTGTTTTTT; CDR3: CASSPQTGANEKLFF
V: TRBV6-5; D: -; J: TRBJ1-1; size: -; DNA: TGTGCCAGCAGTTTGACTCGGACGTCTGAAGCTTTCTTT; CDR3: CASSLTRTSEAFF
V: TRBV12-3/TRBV12-4; D: -; J: TRBJ2-5; size: many; DNA: TGTGCCAGCAATCGCGGGGGCCCTCAAGAGACCCAGTACTTC; CDR3: CASNRGGPQETQYF
V: TRBV5-1; D: -; J: TRBJ2-7; size: many; DNA: TGCGCCAGCAGCGAGGGACGGGCGTTCGAGCAGTACTTC; CDR3: CASSEGRAFEQYF
V: TRBV12-3/TRBV12-4; D: -; J: TRBJ1-2; size: many; DNA: TGTGCCAGCAGTTTCTACAGGGATGGCTACACCTTC; CDR3: CASSFYRDGYTF
V: TRBV7-2; D: TRBD1; J: TRBJ1-2; size: -; DNA: TGTGCCAGCAGCTTAAGAGCCAGGACAGGGATCCCTCACTATGGCTACACCTTC; CDR3: CASSLRARTGIPHYGYTF
V: TRBV6-2/TRBV6-3; D: -; J: TRBJ2-5; size: many; DNA: TGTGCCAGCAGCTACGACAGAAAAACGGGTGAGACCCAGTACTTC; CDR3: CASSYDRKTGETQYF
V: TRBV19; D: -; J: TRBJ2-3; size: -; DNA: TGTGCCAGTAGTTCACGTTGGGACACCTTAAGCACAGATACGCAGTATTTT; CDR3: CASSSRWDTLSTDTQYF
V: TRBV9; D: TRBD1; J: TRBJ2-1; size: -; DNA: TGTGCCAGCAGCGCACAGGGGGAAGGCGGTAGGGATGAGCAGTTCTTC; CDR3: CASSAQGEGGRDEQFF
V: TRBV5-1; D: -; J: TRBJ2-1; size: many; DNA: TGCGCCAGCCGTATTGCGGTTGCTAGCGATTCCTACAATGAGCAGTTCTTC; CDR3: CASRIAVASDSYNEQFF
V: TRBV27; D: TRBD2; J: TRBJ2-2; size: many; DNA: TGTGCCAGCAGTTTCTGGGGACTAGCGGGAGACACCGGGGAGCTGTTTTTT; CDR3: CASSFWGLAGDTGELFF
V: TRBV5-1; D: TRBD2; J: TRBJ2-7; size: many; DNA: TGCGCCAGCAGCGACTCGCCGGGACTAGCGAACGAGCAGTACTTC; CDR3: CASSDSPGLANEQYF
V: TRBV18; D: -; J: TRBJ1-1; size: -; DNA: TGTGCCAGCTCACCAGACAGGACCAACACTGAAGCTTTCTTT; CDR3: CASSPDRTNTEAFF
V: TRBV5-1; D: -; J: TRBJ2-7; size: many; DNA: TGCGCCAGCAGCTTGGGACTGACCGTAGCCCACGAGCAGTACTTC; CDR3: CASSLGLTVAHEQYF
V: TRBV5-5; D: -; J: TRBJ2-7; size: -; DNA: TGTGCCAGCAGCTGGGGTAAGGGGGAATGGTACTTC; CDR3: CASSWGKGEWYF
V: TRBV7-9; D: -; J: TRBJ2-7; size: many; DNA: TGTGCCAGCAGCTTAGCCCTCCACGAGCAGTACTTC; CDR3: CASSLALHEQYF
V: TRBV4-2; D: TRBD1; J: TRBJ2-2; size: many; DNA: TGTGCCAGCAGGCCGACAGGGGACACCGGGGAGCTGTTTTTT; CDR3: CASRPTGDTGELFF
V: TRBV5-1; D: TRBD2; J: TRBJ2-2; size: many; DNA: TGCGCCAGCAGCTTAATCTTTGGAATAGCGGGAGCGAACACCGGGGAGCTGTTTTTT; CDR3: CASSLIFGIAGANTGELFF
V: TRBV19; D: TRBD2; J: TRBJ2-7; size: many; DNA: TGTGCCAGTAGTATGGGGGGGGAACGGGAGCAGTACTTC; CDR3: CASSMGGEREQYF
V: TRBV5-4; D: TRBD1; J: TRBJ2-2; size: many; DNA: TGTGCCAGCAGCCCTAGACAGGGGACGAACACCGGGGAGCTGTTTTTT; CDR3: CASSPRQGTNTGELFF
V: TRBV23-1; D: TRBD1; J: TRBJ1-4; size: few; DNA: TGCGCCAGCCGCACAGGGGACAGGCTATGCGCTAATGAAAAACTGTTTTTT; CDR3: CASRTGDRLCANEKLFF
V: TRBV20-1; D: TRBD1; J: TRBJ2-3; size: many; DNA: TGCAGTGCTAGAGCTGGACAGGGGAGCACAGATACGCAGTATTTT; CDR3: CSARAGQGSTDTQYF
V: TRBV7-8; D: -; J: TRBJ2-4; size: many; DNA: TGTGCCAGCAGTCCATTCAGGGTGAGGTCAATGGTCAACATTCAGTACTTC; CDR3: CASSPFRVRSMVNIQYF
V: TRBV6-5; D: -; J: TRBJ1-1; size: medium-sized; DNA: TGTGCCAGCACTCAACCGGGACGTGAAGCTTTCTTT; CDR3: CASTQPGREAFF
V: TRBV6-5; D: -; J: TRBJ2-5; size: -; DNA: TGTGCCAGCAGTTACGGCACAGGAAGGATGGAGACCCAGTACTTC; CDR3: CASSYGTGRMETQYF
V: TRBV7-2; D: TRBD2; J: TRBJ2-3; size: many; DNA: TGTGCCAGCAGCTTAGCGCCCGGCTGGACTAGCGGGAGGGCCAAGTATTTT; CDR3: CASSLAPGWTSGRAKYF
V: TRBV7-2; D: TRBD1; J: TRBJ1-5; size: many; DNA: TGTGCCAGCAGCCTTCGGGACAGCAGCAATCAGCCCCAGCATTTT; CDR3: CASSLRDSSNQPQHF
V: TRBV29-1; D: TRBD2; J: TRBJ2-2; size: few; DNA: TGCAGCGTAGGACTAGCGGGAGACGCCGGGGAGCTGTTTTTT; CDR3: CSVGLAGDAGELFF
V: TRBV5-1; D: -; J: TRBJ2-5; size: medium-sized; DNA: TGCGCCAGCAGCTTGTTCATCTACGAGGAGACCCAGTACTTC; CDR3: CASSLFIYEETQYF
V: TRBV10-3; D: TRBD1; J: TRBJ2-7; size: -; DNA: TGTGCCATCAGGGACAGGGGATACGAGCAGTACTTC; CDR3: CAIRDRGYEQYF
V: TRBV12-3/TRBV12-4; D: -; J: TRBJ1-5; size: few; DNA: TGTGCCAGCAGTTTAGGGAATTTCCATCAGCCCCAGCATTTT; CDR3: CASSLGNFHQPQHF
V: TRBV5-5; D: -; J: TRBJ2-1; size: many; DNA: TGTGCCAGCAGCTTGGAAGTCGCCGGACTCCGTGAGCAGTTCTTC; CDR3: CASSLEVAGLREQFF
V: TRBV12-3/TRBV12-4; D: -; J: TRBJ1-4; size: many; DNA: TGTGCCAGCAGTTTAGCGGGGGCAGGGGTAAACGAAAAACTGTTTTTT; CDR3: CASSLAGAGVNEKLFF
V: TRBV23-1; D: -; J: TRBJ2-6; size: many; DNA: TGCGCCAGCGGGCCCGGCAGCCCCCGCTCTGGGGCCAACGTCCTGACTTTC; CDR3: CASGPGSPRSGANVLTF
V: TRBV19; D: -; J: TRBJ1-2; size: once; DNA: TGTGCCAGTGAATCCCGGGACCGTCGGACCGGGCATAGGGGCTACACCTTC; CDR3: CASESRDRRTGHRGYTF